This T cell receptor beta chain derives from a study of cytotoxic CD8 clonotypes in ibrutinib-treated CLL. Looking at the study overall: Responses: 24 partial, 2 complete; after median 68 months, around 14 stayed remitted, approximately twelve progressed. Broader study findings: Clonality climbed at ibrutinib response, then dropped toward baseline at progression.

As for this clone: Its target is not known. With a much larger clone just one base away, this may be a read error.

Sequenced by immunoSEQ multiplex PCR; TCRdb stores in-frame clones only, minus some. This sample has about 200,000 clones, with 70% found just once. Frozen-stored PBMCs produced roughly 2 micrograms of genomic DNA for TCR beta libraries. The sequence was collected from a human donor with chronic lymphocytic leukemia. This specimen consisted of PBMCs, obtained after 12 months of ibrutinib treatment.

CDR3 DNA sequence: TGTGCCAGCAGCTTAACGGGAGGGACAGATACGCAGTATTTT. It specifies CASSLTGGTDTQYF. The rearrangement uses TRBV7-2 and TRBJ2-3; 8 nucleotides match TRBD2. The CDR3 spans 14 residues. The V and J ends lost 2 bases and 3 bases, in that order; junction bases with no gene match: 1. CDR1 is SGHTA and CDR2 is FQGNSA in the germline V gene.